This T cell receptor (beta chain) was recorded in a study of blood T cell repertoires in COVID-19. Across the whole study: Specimens from acute and convalescent COVID-19 originated in the United States, Italy and Spain.

V gave up 6 bases and J gave up 4 bases; unmatched junction bases: 8. Germline CDR1 is MNHEY and CDR2 is SVGAGI. The CDR3 has 14 residues. The assay was immunoSEQ multiplex PCR, and TCRdb's table has in-frame clones only and misses some. Of 400,000 or so clones in the sample, less than 95% are singletons; the top ten hold 0.6% to 0.7%. The J gene is TRBJ1-2, the V gene TRBV6-5; 7 nucleotides align to TRBD1. Sequences were obtained from PBMCs or T cells enriched from blood (not recorded which). This receptor was taken from a man in his late teens or twenties who had recovered from COVID-19. The CDR3 bases are TGTGCCAGCAGCCCAGTACAGGGGACCTATGGCTACACCTTC. As protein: CASSPVQGTYGYTF.